These 9 T cell receptor beta chains originate from one sample sequenced in a study of shared clonotypes between healthy human individuals. The table came from immunoSEQ multiplex PCR; TCRdb's copy has only in-frame clones and leaves some out. The table has about 1.5 million clones, 95% to 99% seen once; the top ten hold around 0.45%. The source material was naive CD4+ T cells sorted from blood. The sample's subset: CD45RA+ positively selected. The receptors shown here come from a young man in good health.

This clone was seen a single time. The chain recombines TRBV6-1 with TRBJ2-7; the D gene is possibly TRBD1 (5 bases). Germline V lookup: CDR1 MNHNS, CDR2 SASEGT. The CDR3 length is 16 residues. Deletions cut 4 bases from V and 4 bases from J, with 20 bases between. CDR3 in DNA: TGTGCCAGCAGTGTGGTGGGCCAGGGTCCTGCTTACGAGCAGTACTTC. Protein product: CASSVVGQGPAYEQYF.

This rearrangement joins TRBV11-3 to TRBJ2-7; D call uncertain. The ends were cut back, 5 bases at V and 4 bases at J, with 18 bases in the middle. Looked up from germline, CDR1 is SGHNT and CDR2 is YENEEA. The CDR3 consists of 15 residues. This CDR3 reads CASSPTACVRYEQYF. The CDR3 bases are TGTGCCAGCAGCCCGACTGCTTGTGTTCGGTACGAGCAGTACTTC.

The CDR3 loop is CASSLDRGKWQPQHF. The CDR3 DNA follows: TGTGCCAGCAGTTTAGACAGGGGTAAGTGGCAGCCCCAGCATTTT. The V gene is TRBV28, the J gene TRBJ1-5; 8 bases are a match to TRBD1. This CDR3 has 15 amino acids. Germline values: CDR1 MDHEN, CDR2 SYDVKM. V trimming: 2 bases; J trimming: 7 bases; junction bases outside the gene matches: 7.

J is TRBJ2-7 and V is TRBV5-4, with a possible D match to TRBD1 (7 bases). V was trimmed by 2 bases and J by 5 bases, leaving 14 bases between them. CDR1 SGHNT and CDR2 YYREEE come from the germline V gene (reference sequence). This CDR3 comprises 14 residues. This CDR3 reads CASSFRQGGHEQYF. The CDR3 nucleotides are TGTGCCAGCAGCTTTAGACAGGGAGGCCACGAGCAGTACTTC.

This chain uses TRBV14 with TRBJ2-1, with a tentative D call TRBD2 (5 bases). The CDR3 sequence is 16 residues long. Trimming removed 1 base at V and 3 bases at J, with 13 bases between. Per germline, CDR1 SGHDN and CDR2 FVKESK. The CDR3 sequence: CASSQVVGVLYNEQFF. The CDR3 DNA follows: TGTGCCAGCAGCCAAGTTGTGGGAGTGCTCTACAATGAGCAGTTCTTC.

This rearrangement joins TRBV27 to TRBJ1-1, with no clear D. The CDR3 extends over 16 amino acids. Trimming took 5 bases from V and 1 from J, leaving 17 bases between them. CDR1 and CDR2 from the germline V gene are MNHEY and SMNVEV (reference sequence). The CDR3 here is CASSERTYRWNTEAFF. DNA for the CDR3: TGTGCCAGCAGTGAAAGGACCTATCGGTGGAACACTGAAGCTTTCTTT.

This chain connects TRBV10-2 to TRBJ1-2; D remains unclear. The CDR3 extends over 13 amino acids. Germline CDR1 and CDR2: WSHSY and SAAADI. V lost 0 bases to trimming and J lost 3 bases, with 5 bases between them. For the CDR3, the DNA is TGCGCCAGCAGTGAGTCAGCGTACTATGGCTACACCTTC. This gives the protein CASSESAYYGYTF.

The J gene is TRBJ2-7, the V gene TRBV10-3; no firm D call. The CDR3 has 11 residues. The germline CDR1 and CDR2 sequences are ENHRY and SYGVKD. V was trimmed by 10 bases and J by 0 bases, leaving 7 bases between them. CDR3 in DNA: TGTGCCACCTCCGGCTCCTACGAGCAGTACTTC. Translating gives CATSGSYEQYF.

The V gene is TRBV19, the J gene TRBJ2-7, with no clear D. Germline values: CDR1 LNHDA, CDR2 SQIVND (reference sequence). The V and J ends lost 1 base and 2 bases respectively, with 6 bases between them. The CDR3 has 13 residues. CDR3 protein: CASSIASAYEQYF. DNA for the CDR3: TGTGCCAGTAGTATAGCCTCCGCCTACGAGCAGTACTTC.